A single sample is the source of the 21 T cell receptor beta chains below, sequenced in a study of human T cells and chemical hapten exposure. Described time point: patch test 1, 2 weeks after DPC sensitization. The treatment is: therapeutic diphenylcyclopropenone sensitization with weekly scalp DPC. TCRdb re-derived calls from the RACE reads in MiXCR, one entry per CDR3 protein. The sample shows approximately 350,000 distinct CDR3 sequences, approximately 6.3% of them seen only once. The sample in question was whole blood, obtained in connection with sensitization to the hapten diphenylcyclopropenone (DPC). The receptors come from a young woman with alopecia areata. Some clones in this sample may be carry-over from other donors' samples.

This clonotype was seen ten or more times. This chain links TRBV7-3 with TRBJ1-5; D not certain. Germline V gene lookup returns CDR1 SGHTA and CDR2 FQGTGA. The germline V and J ends were trimmed by 3 bases and 5 bases, with 8 bases remaining between them. The CDR3 consists of 13 residues. The DNA of the CDR3 is TGTGCCAGCAGCTTGTATAGGGATCAGCCCCAGCATTTT. As protein: CASSLYRDQPQHF.

This clonotype showed up just a few times. The J gene is TRBJ2-3, the V gene TRBV5-1, with a weak D call TRBD2 (5 bases). This CDR3 is 16 amino acids long. The germline CDR1 and CDR2 sequences are SGHRS and YFSETQ. The V end was cut by 2 bases, the J end by 0 bases, with 13 bases between. The CDR3 DNA reads TGCGCCAGCAGCTTCGATGCGGGCCGAAGCACAGATACGCAGTATTTT. This sequence encodes CASSFDAGRSTDTQYF. The full variable domain, in which reference TRBV5-1 and TRBJ2-3 provide the parts outside the CDR3, is KAGVTQTPRYLIKTRGQQVTLSCSPISGHRSVSWYQQTPGQGLQFLFEYFSETQRNKGNFPGRFSGRQFSNSRSEMNVSTLELGDSALYLCASSFDAGRSTDTQYFGPGTRLTVL.

In its sample, this clonotype was seen a few times. The rearrangement links TRBV7-9 to TRBJ2-2; 11 nucleotides match TRBD1. With 5 bases clipped from V and 5 bases from J, the junction kept 4 bases outside the gene matches. The CDR3 is made up of 15 amino acids. CDR1 SEHNR and CDR2 FQNEAQ come from the germline V gene (reference sequence). Here the CDR3 reads CASSPDRGRTGELFF. Here the CDR3 DNA reads TGTGCCAGCAGCCCGGACAGGGGGCGGACCGGGGAGCTGTTTTTT. The entire variable domain, with the rest obtained from reference TRBV7-9 and TRBJ2-2, is as follows: DTGVSQNPRHKITKRGQNVTFRCDPISEHNRLYWYRQTLGQGPEFLTYFQNEAQLEKSRLLSDRFSAERPKGSFSTLEIQRTEQGDSAMYLCASSPDRGRTGELFFGEGSRLTVL.

This clonotype showed up many times. The CDR3 coding sequence is TGTGCCAGCAGTGAAGGCCGGGACACTGAAGCTTTCTTT. This gives the protein CASSEGRDTEAFF. The gene calls are TRBV2 and TRBJ1-1, with D uncertain. Trimming pared 1 base from V and 3 bases from J, leaving 6 bases between. This CDR3 has 13 amino acids. Germline CDR1 SNHLY, CDR2 FYNNEI.

There are a few counts of this clonotype. The chain combines TRBV27 with TRBJ1-5; tentatively, D is TRBD1 (5 bases). The CDR3 runs 14 residues. Germline loops: CDR1 MNHEY, CDR2 SMNVEV (reference sequence). V lost 6 bases and J lost 3, with 12 bases in between. The CDR3 here is CASRESGYNQPQHF. The CDR3 coding sequence is TGTGCCAGCAGGGAATCAGGGTACAATCAGCCCCAGCATTTT.

This clonotype was counted ten times or more. The rearrangement links TRBV3-1 to TRBJ1-6; D is ambiguous. Deletions cut 0 bases from V and 0 bases from J, with 9 bases between. Germline CDR1 reads LGHDT; CDR2 reads YNNKEL (reference sequence). CDR3 size: 17 residues. CDR3 region: CASSQDLGSSYNSPLHF. For the CDR3, the DNA is TGTGCCAGCAGCCAAGATTTGGGGAGCTCCTATAATTCACCCCTCCACTTT.

This clonotype came up many times. The rearrangement joins TRBV2 to TRBJ2-5; 10 bases match TRBD1. The V and J ends lost 6 bases and 1 base, in that order; junction bases with no gene match: 5. The CDR3 contains 15 residues. Germline lookup yields CDR1 SNHLY and CDR2 FYNNEI. This CDR3 is CASRMGQGSQETQYF. CDR3 bases: TGTGCCAGCAGGATGGGACAGGGGAGCCAAGAGACCCAGTACTTC.

This clonotype was counted a few times. The chain couples TRBV20-1 to TRBJ2-3, with TRBD2 identical over 15 bases. Germline CDR1 reads DFQATT; CDR2 reads SNEGSKA (reference sequence). The CDR3 extends over 18 amino acids. V trimming: 6 bases; J trimming: 2 bases; junction bases outside the gene matches: 12. In DNA, the CDR3 is TGCAGTGCACAATCACCGGGACTAGCGGGGGGTACCACAGATACGCAGTATTTT. This translates into CSAQSPGLAGGTTDTQYF.

This clonotype was detected only a few times. The chain employs TRBV7-9 and TRBJ2-7; 8 nucleotides match TRBD1. CDR3 length: 14 amino acids. Germline assignment: CDR1 SEHNR and CDR2 FQNEAQ (reference sequence). The J segment lost 7 bases and the V segment lost 5 bases, leaving 10 bases of the junction unmatched. In DNA, the CDR3 is TGTGCCAGCAGCCAGCGACAGGGGCTGGGGGAGCAGTACTTC. Amino acid sequence: CASSQRQGLGEQYF.

In this sample, this clonotype turned up many times. This chain joins TRBV6-2 or TRBV6-3 and TRBJ2-1, with 7 bases matching TRBD1. With V trimmed by 2 bases and J by 4 bases, 5 bases remained unmatched. Per germline, CDR1 MNHEY and CDR2 SVGEGT. This CDR3 comprises 15 residues. DNA of the CDR3: TGTGCCAGCAGTTACAACAGGGGATATTACAATGAGCAGTTCTTC. Amino acids: CASSYNRGYYNEQFF.

This clonotype appeared many times. The chain employs TRBV5-6 and TRBJ1-1; 10 bases are a match to TRBD1. CDR3 length: 16 amino acids. CDR1 and CDR2 from the germline V gene are SGHDT and YYEEEE. The V and J ends lost 6 bases and 4 bases, in that order; junction bases with no gene match: 12. DNA of the CDR3: TGTGCCAGCATCACCGGAGGGTGGACAGGGGGCACTGAAGCTTTCTTT. It codes for CASITGGWTGGTEAFF.

The J gene is TRBJ1-1, the V gene TRBV10-3; D remains unclear. The CDR3 has 14 residues. CDR1 and CDR2 from the germline V gene are ENHRY and SYGVKD. V lost 4 bases and J 1 base, leaving 10 bases between the germline ends. CDR3 coding DNA: TGTGCCATCAGTGGGAGAGAGCCGAACACTGAAGCTTTCTTT. It encodes CAISGREPNTEAFF.

This clonotype was counted only a few times. The CDR3 bases are TGTGCCAGCTCACCAGAAGGACAGCCTAACTATGGCTACACCTTC. Amino acids: CASSPEGQPNYGYTF. This chain joins TRBV18 and TRBJ1-2; the D gene is possibly TRBD1 (6 bases). Germline CDR1 KGHSH, CDR2 LQKENI. V was shortened by 2 bases and J by 0 bases, with 10 bases between the two germline ends. The CDR3 runs to 15 residues.

This clonotype was seen more than once but under ten times. The gene calls are TRBV20-1 and TRBJ1-5; a possible D gene is TRBD1 (6 bases). The ends were cut back, 6 bases at V and 2 bases at J, with 20 bases in the middle. Germline V gene data show CDR1 as DFQATT and CDR2 as SNEGSKA (reference sequence). The CDR3 is made up of 16 amino acids. In nucleotides, the CDR3 is TGCAGTGCCACTCGGGGGGCTGAAGTTGGCAATCAGCCCCAGCATTTT. This codes for CSATRGAEVGNQPQHF.

This clonotype has more than one count but fewer than ten. The chain carries TRBV20-1 and TRBJ2-1; D unclear. Trimming left V 6 bases short and J 3 bases short, with 9 bases between. The germline V gene encodes CDR1 DFQATT and CDR2 SNEGSKA (reference sequence). The CDR3 has 12 residues. DNA of the CDR3: TGCAGTGCCCCCTCAGTCTACAATGAGCAGTTCTTC. Its translation: CSAPSVYNEQFF.

The rearrangement uses TRBV7-6 and TRBJ2-7; TRBD2 matches 12 bases. CDR1 and CDR2 (germline): SGHVS, FNYEAQ. The CDR3 length is 16 residues. Trimming removed 1 base from V and 7 bases from J; junction bases left unmatched: 8. The CDR3 DNA is TGTGCCAGCAGCTTAGTCCCTAGCGGGGGGGCACTGGAGCAGTACTTC. Its translation: CASSLVPSGGALEQYF.

The chain couples TRBV10-2 to TRBJ2-1; 9 positions agree with TRBD2. The CDR3 runs 15 residues. Unmatched junction bases numbered 7, after V lost 0 bases and J lost 10 bases. Germline CDR1 and CDR2: WSHSY and SAAADI. The DNA for the CDR3 is TGCGCCAGCAGTGAGTCTGGCGGGGGGGAGGGAGAGCAGTTCTTC. This translates into CASSESGGGEGEQFF.

This clonotype was counted between two and nine times. The chain couples TRBV6-5 to TRBJ1-6; D is undetermined. Germline values: CDR1 MNHEY, CDR2 SVGAGI. CDR3 length: 15 residues. V dropped 5 bases and J dropped 2 bases, with 10 bases sitting between them. Here the CDR3 reads CASSRADPYNSPLHF. DNA for the CDR3: TGTGCCAGCAGTAGGGCTGACCCCTATAATTCACCCCTCCACTTT.

The CDR3 DNA sequence: TGTGCCAGCAGCTGGCCGGATAATTCACCCCTCCACTTT. Its translation: CASSWPDNSPLHF. The chain employs TRBV11-2 and TRBJ1-6; D is uncertain. The CDR3 totals 13 residues. Per germline, CDR1 SGHAT and CDR2 FQNNGV. The ends were cut back, 4 bases at V and 5 bases at J, with 6 bases in the middle.

The sample holds a few counts of this clonotype. The rearrangement joins TRBV20-1 to TRBJ2-3; 7 bases match TRBD1. Unmatched junction bases numbered 4, after V lost 3 bases and J lost 1 base. The CDR3 has 14 residues. The germline CDR1 and CDR2 sequences are DFQATT and SNEGSKA (reference sequence). CDR3 sequence: CSARDRLGTDTQYF. CDR3 DNA: TGCAGTGCTAGGGACAGGCTGGGCACAGATACGCAGTATTTT.

There are many counts of this clonotype. This chain connects TRBV6-2 or TRBV6-3 to TRBJ2-4, with TRBD1 as a possible D gene (6 bases). V dropped 10 bases and J dropped 9 bases, with 16 bases sitting between them. The CDR3 sequence is 12 residues long. Germline CDR1 reads MNHEY; CDR2 reads SVGEGT. The CDR3 coding sequence is TGTGCCACACAACAGGGTCAGGGCATTCAGTACTTC. This gives the protein CATQQGQGIQYF.